The rows below give T cell receptor beta chains drawn from one sample of a study of cytomegalovirus exposure and HLA in healthy donors. Using immunoSEQ multiplex PCR, the repertoire was profiled, and TCRdb retains in-frame clones only, with some absent. The sample contains under 150,000 clones, 81% of which appear only once. The sample consisted of PBMCs. All receptors come from a woman under 40 in good health and CMV-seronegative. The CDR3 runs from the conserved cysteine through the conserved F or W. D genes are given only for firm matches. The size field is filled for only some rows; it gives once, few, many or a size class.

J gene | D gene | V gene | clone size | CDR3 DNA | CDR3 protein
TRBJ1-1 | - | TRBV18 | - | TGTGCCAGCTCACGGGGCGGAAACACTGAAGCTTTCTTT | CASSRGGNTEAFF
TRBJ2-2 | TRBD1 | TRBV19 | - | TGTGCCAGTAGTCCCCGACAGGGGGGAACAGGGGAGCTGTTTTTT | CASSPRQGGTGELFF
TRBJ1-2 | - | TRBV5-6 | - | TGTGCCAGCAGCTTAAGACCTACAGGGTCCCTAATCTGGGGCTACACCTTC | CASSLRPTGSLIWGYTF
TRBJ1-1 | - | TRBV6-5 | - | TGTGCCAGCAGAAACAGGGTTGACACTGAAGCTTTCTTT | CASRNRVDTEAFF
TRBJ1-4 | TRBD1 | TRBV5-4 | - | TGTGCCAGCAGCTTGAGTCCCGGGACAGGGGCAGAAAAACTGTTTTTT | CASSLSPGTGAEKLFF
TRBJ2-4 | - | TRBV6-7 | - | TGTGCCAGCAGTTACTCGATCCGGGGAGCCAAAAACATTCAGTACTTC | CASSYSIRGAKNIQYF
TRBJ2-2 | TRBD1 | TRBV11-2 | - | TGTGCCAGCAGCGGGACAGTTGGCACCGGGGAGCTGTTTTTT | CASSGTVGTGELFF
TRBJ2-1 | - | TRBV2 | few | TGTGCCGTACAGGAGACCATGTTTAACAATGAGCAGTTCTTC | CAVQETMFNNEQFF
TRBJ1-2 | - | TRBV7-2 | - | TGTGCCAGCAGTTATTCCAGGGTAGGCTATGGCTACACCTTC | CASSYSRVGYGYTF
TRBJ1-2 | - | TRBV27 | - | TGTGCCAGCAGTTGGAGGGCTAACTATGGCTACACCTTC | CASSWRANYGYTF
TRBJ2-1 | TRBD2 | TRBV18 | - | TGTGCCAGCTCCCTGGGGAGGGGATACAATGAGCAGTTCTTC | CASSLGRGYNEQFF
TRBJ1-5 | TRBD1 | TRBV25-1 | - | TGTGCCAGCAAAGTCGTAACAGGGGCGGACAATCAGCCCCAGCATTTT | CASKVVTGADNQPQHF
TRBJ2-5 | - | TRBV28 | - | TGTGCCAGCAGTTTAGGGCAGAACCAAGGGACCCAGTACTTC | CASSLGQNQGTQYF
TRBJ1-2 | TRBD1 | TRBV13 | - | TGTGCCAGCAGCGGATACGACAGGGACGTTAACTATGGCTACACCTTC | CASSGYDRDVNYGYTF
TRBJ2-1 | TRBD2 | TRBV5-6 | - | TGTGCCAGCAGCCCGGGACTAGCGGGACGAAGTGAGCAGTTCTTC | CASSPGLAGRSEQFF
TRBJ1-5 | - | TRBV11-2 | - | TGTGCCAGCAGCTTAGTGATTGGGGGCGGGCAGCCCCAGCATTTT | CASSLVIGGGQPQHF
TRBJ2-7 | TRBD1 | TRBV30 | - | TGTGCCCACAATAGGGACAGCTACGAGCAGTACTTC | CAHNRDSYEQYF
TRBJ2-7 | TRBD1 | TRBV18 | - | TGTGCCAGCTCACCACCCGCCGAGACAGGGGTCTACGAGCAGTACTTC | CASSPPAETGVYEQYF
TRBJ2-4 | - | TRBV28 | - | TGTGCCAGCAGTTTCCCAGGGGTAGCCAAAAACATTCAGTACTTC | CASSFPGVAKNIQYF
TRBJ1-5 | - | TRBV5-1 | - | TGCGCCAGCAGCTTGCAGGGGTCGGGCAATCAGCCCCAGCATTTT | CASSLQGSGNQPQHF
TRBJ1-2 | TRBD1 | TRBV6-1 | - | TGTGCCAGCAGTATGACAGGGATCTATGGCTACACCTTC | CASSMTGIYGYTF
TRBJ1-5 | - | TRBV2 | - | TGTGCCAGCAGCGTACAGCTCAATCAGCCCCAGCATTTT | CASSVQLNQPQHF
TRBJ2-3 | - | TRBV6-1 | - | TGTGCCAGCAGCTACGCTTTAGATACGCAGTATTTT | CASSYALDTQYF
TRBJ2-1 | TRBD2 | TRBV15 | few | TGTGCCACCAGCAGAGACCCCCTTCGACTAGCGGGGGACAATGAGCAGTTCTTC | CATSRDPLRLAGDNEQFF
TRBJ2-3 | - | TRBV7-9 | - | TGTGCCAGCAGTTCGAGGGCGGGTCCCTCAGATACGCAGTATTTT | CASSSRAGPSDTQYF
TRBJ2-1 | TRBD2 | TRBV4-3 | - | TGCGCCAGCAGCCAAGATCCTAGCGGGAATAATGACAATGAGCAGTTCTTC | CASSQDPSGNNDNEQFF
TRBJ2-7 | TRBD1 | TRBV7-6 | - | TGTGCCAGCAGCTTAACCGGGACAGGGGAGCAGTACTTC | CASSLTGTGEQYF
TRBJ2-1 | TRBD2 | TRBV5-6 | - | TGTGCCAGCAGCTCCGCCTGGACTAGCGGGAGGAGGTCCTACAATGAGCAGTTCTTC | CASSSAWTSGRRSYNEQFF
TRBJ2-7 | - | TRBV19 | - | TGTGCCAGTAGTATAGATCTTCGGACTTCCTACGAGCAGTACTTC | CASSIDLRTSYEQYF
TRBJ1-2 | TRBD1 | TRBV5-1 | few | TGCGCCAGCAGCCCCGGACAGGGGGAGGGCTACACCTTC | CASSPGQGEGYTF
TRBJ2-7 | - | TRBV7-9 | few | TGTGCCAGCAGCTTGGGACAAACCAATTACGAGCAGTACTTC | CASSLGQTNYEQYF
TRBJ1-5 | - | TRBV6-5 | - | TGTGCCAGCAGGTTAAGTGAGGGAAAGGATCAGCCCCAGCATTTT | CASRLSEGKDQPQHF
TRBJ2-7 | TRBD1 | TRBV9 | once | TGTGCCAGCAGCGCCCTGACAGGGGGGTACGAGCAGTACTTC | CASSALTGGYEQYF
TRBJ1-5 | - | TRBV30 | - | TGTGCCTGGAGTGGGGGAGTTTATAGCAATCAGCCCCAGCATTTT | CAWSGGVYSNQPQHF
TRBJ1-1 | - | TRBV4-1 | - | TGCGCCAGCAGCCAAGATCGGGGGGGGAACACTGAAGCTTTCTTT | CASSQDRGGNTEAFF
TRBJ1-1 | TRBD1 | TRBV13 | - | TGTGCCAGCAGCTTAGGAGGGACAGGGGGTGCGGACACTGAAGCTTTCTTT | CASSLGGTGGADTEAFF
TRBJ1-6 | - | TRBV30 | - | TGTGCCTGGAGTGTGCGACAGGTCTATAATTCACCCCTCCACTTT | CAWSVRQVYNSPLHF
TRBJ2-1 | TRBD1 | TRBV2 | few | TGTGCCAGCAGCGACAGGGGATCCTCCTACAATGAGCAGTTCTTC | CASSDRGSSYNEQFF
TRBJ2-5 | TRBD2 | TRBV5-1 | - | TGCGCCAGCAGCTTGGTGCTAGCGGGTCCACAAGAGACCCAGTACTTC | CASSLVLAGPQETQYF
TRBJ2-1 | TRBD2 | TRBV30 | few | TGTCGTGATAGCGGGTACTCCTACAATGAGCAGTTCTTC | CRDSGYSYNEQFF
TRBJ2-3 | TRBD2 | TRBV5-1 | - | TGCGCCAGCAGCTTATGGCGGGAGGGCGATACGCAGTATTTT | CASSLWREGDTQYF
TRBJ2-7 | TRBD1 | TRBV6-6 | - | TGTGCCAGCAGGGGACAGGGGGGACCCTACGAGCAGTACTTC | CASRGQGGPYEQYF
TRBJ2-1 | TRBD2 | TRBV4-1 | - | TGCGCCAGCAGCCATGCTAGCGGGTACAATGAGCAGTTCTTC | CASSHASGYNEQFF
TRBJ1-2 | TRBD1 | TRBV10-3 | - | TGTGCCATCAGCGGACAGGAGGGGAACTATGGCTACACCTTC | CAISGQEGNYGYTF
TRBJ1-2 | - | TRBV5-4 | - | TGTGCCAGCAGCCCGGGGAGGGGCGGATATGGCTACACCTTC | CASSPGRGGYGYTF
TRBJ2-7 | TRBD2 | TRBV11-2 | - | TGTGCCAGCAGTCGGTCTACTAGCGGCTCCTACGAGCAGTACTTC | CASSRSTSGSYEQYF